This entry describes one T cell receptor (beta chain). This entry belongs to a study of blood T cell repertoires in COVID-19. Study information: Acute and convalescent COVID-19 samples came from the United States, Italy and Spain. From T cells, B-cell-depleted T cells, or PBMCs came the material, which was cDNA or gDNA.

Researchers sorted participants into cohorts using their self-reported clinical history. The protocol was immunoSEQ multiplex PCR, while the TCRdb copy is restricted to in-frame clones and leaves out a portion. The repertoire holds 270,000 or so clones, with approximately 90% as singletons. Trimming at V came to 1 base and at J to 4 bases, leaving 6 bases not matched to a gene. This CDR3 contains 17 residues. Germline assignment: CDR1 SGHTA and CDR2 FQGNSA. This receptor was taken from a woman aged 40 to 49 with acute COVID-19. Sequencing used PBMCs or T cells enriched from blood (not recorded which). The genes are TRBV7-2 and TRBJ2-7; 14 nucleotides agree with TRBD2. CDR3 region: CASSLGGTSGSLYEQYF. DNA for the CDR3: TGTGCCAGCAGCTTAGGGGGGACTAGCGGGAGTTTGTACGAGCAGTACTTC.